The source of this TCR beta chain is a study of control samples from healthy donors and cancer patients. The CDR3 extends over 14 amino acids. The germline gives CDR1 MNHEY, CDR2 SVGAGI. J lost 4 bases, V lost 5 bases, and 6 bases had no gene match. The data were produced by immunoSEQ multiplex PCR, yet TCRdb's version contains in-frame clones alone and is incomplete. The table has fewer than 90,000 clones, about 93% seen once. The sequenced sample consisted of blood. The sequence was collected from a woman in her thirties or forties in good health. The chain is built from TRBV6-5 and TRBJ1-1, with TRBD1 matching 8 bases. The CDR3 protein is CASSHQGATTEAFF. Written as DNA, the CDR3 is TGTGCCAGCAGTCACCAGGGGGCGACCACTGAAGCTTTCTTT.